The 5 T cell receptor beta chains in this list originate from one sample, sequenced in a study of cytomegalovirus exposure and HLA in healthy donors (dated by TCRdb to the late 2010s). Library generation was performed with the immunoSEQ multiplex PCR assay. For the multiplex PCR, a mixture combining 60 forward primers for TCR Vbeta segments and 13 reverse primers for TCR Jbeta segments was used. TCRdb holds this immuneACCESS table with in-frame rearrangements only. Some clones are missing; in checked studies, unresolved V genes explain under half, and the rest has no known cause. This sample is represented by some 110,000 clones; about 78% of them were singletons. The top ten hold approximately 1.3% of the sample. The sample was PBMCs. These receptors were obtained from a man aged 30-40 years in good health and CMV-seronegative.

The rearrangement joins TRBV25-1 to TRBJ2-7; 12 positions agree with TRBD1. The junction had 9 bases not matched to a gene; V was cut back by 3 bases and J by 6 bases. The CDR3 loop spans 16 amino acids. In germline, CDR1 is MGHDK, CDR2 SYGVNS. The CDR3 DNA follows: TGTGCCAGCAGTGATTCCAAGGGACAGGGGGCTTCCGAGCAGTACTTC. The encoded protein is CASSDSKGQGASEQYF.

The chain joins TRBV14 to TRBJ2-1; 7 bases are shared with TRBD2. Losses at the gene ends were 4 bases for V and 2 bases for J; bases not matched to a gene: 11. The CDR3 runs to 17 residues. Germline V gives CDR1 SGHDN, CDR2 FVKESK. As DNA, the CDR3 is TGTGCCAGCAGCCCCCATCTTTCGGGAGGCCCCTACAATGAGCAGTTCTTC. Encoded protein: CASSPHLSGGPYNEQFF.

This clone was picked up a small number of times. CDR3 amino acids: CASSLTGVNYGYTF. CDR3 in DNA: TGTGCCAGCAGCCTGACAGGGGTCAACTATGGCTACACCTTC. The rearrangement uses TRBV7-9 and TRBJ1-2; 8 bases match TRBD1. Germline values: CDR1 SEHNR, CDR2 FQNEAQ (reference sequence). Losses at the gene ends were 5 bases for V and 2 bases for J; bases not matched to a gene: 4. This CDR3 region has 14 residues. Complete variable domain (other parts from reference TRBV7-9 and TRBJ1-2): DTGVSQNPRHKITKRGQNVTFRCDPISEHNRLYWYRQTLGQGPEFLTYFQNEAQLEKSRLLSDRFSAERPKGSFSTLEIQRTEQGDSAMYLCASSLTGVNYGYTFGSGTRLTVV.

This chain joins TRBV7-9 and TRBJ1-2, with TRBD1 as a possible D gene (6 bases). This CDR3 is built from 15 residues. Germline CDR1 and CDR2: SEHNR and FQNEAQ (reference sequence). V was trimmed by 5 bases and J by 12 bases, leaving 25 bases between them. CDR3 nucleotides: TGTGCCAGCAGCCTGACCAGCGTTCAGGGGAAGGATCACACCTTC. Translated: CASSLTSVQGKDHTF.

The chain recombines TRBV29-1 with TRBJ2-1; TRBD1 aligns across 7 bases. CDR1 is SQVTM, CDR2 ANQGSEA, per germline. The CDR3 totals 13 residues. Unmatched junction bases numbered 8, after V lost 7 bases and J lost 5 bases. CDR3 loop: CSADRVGDNEQFF. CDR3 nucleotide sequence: TGCAGCGCCGACAGGGTTGGGGACAATGAGCAGTTCTTC.